The subject of this entry is one T cell receptor (beta chain). Germline CDR1 and CDR2: SNHLY and FYNNEI. The CDR3 runs 18 residues. V shed 2 bases and J 0 bases; nucleotides not matched to a gene: 10. This sample was taken from a study of T cell changes during pregnancy in multiple sclerosis. TCRdb keeps only in-frame clones here, not all; method: immunoSEQ multiplex PCR. The sample yields 35,000 to 45,000 clones, around nine tenths seen once. The genes are TRBV2 and TRBJ1-2, with 9 bases that match TRBD1. The sequence was collected from a female donor in good health, enrolled as a control in a pregnancy study. Here the sequenced sample was CD4+ T cells from peripheral blood mononuclear cells, taken in the first trimester of pregnancy. The CDR3 DNA reads TGTGCCAGCAGTGAATCCCGGGACAGGGCTGCGCCTAACTATGGCTACACCTTC. Protein: CASSESRDRAAPNYGYTF.